The 23 T cell receptor beta chains below all came from one sample that was sequenced in a study of OX40 agonist ivuxolimab in advanced cancers. The table came from immunoSEQ multiplex PCR; TCRdb's copy has only in-frame clones and leaves some out. The repertoire holds 65,000 to 85,000 clones, around nine tenths seen once, with around 0.7% in the top ten. The source material was CD4+ or CD8+ T cells sorted from blood, sampled in a trial of the OX40 agonist ivuxolimab. The receptors here all came from an adult with an advanced solid tumor such as melanoma, head and neck, liver or kidney cancer.

The chain couples TRBV10-3 to TRBJ2-3, with 8 bases identical to TRBD2. Unmatched junction bases numbered 7, after V lost 6 bases and J lost 5 bases. This CDR3 region has 14 residues. In germline, CDR1 is ENHRY, CDR2 SYGVKD. The CDR3 sequence: CAIRPGGPRDTQYF. The DNA for the CDR3 is TGTGCCATCAGACCGGGAGGGCCGAGAGATACGCAGTATTTT.

The rearrangement links TRBV11-2 to TRBJ1-3, with unresolved D. Germline CDR1 SGHAT, CDR2 FQNNGV. Trimming removed 1 base from V and 0 bases from J, with 7 bases in between. The CDR3 runs to 15 residues. The CDR3 sequence is CASSLGEGSGNTIYF. As DNA, the CDR3 is TGTGCCAGCAGCTTAGGAGAGGGCTCTGGAAACACCATATATTTT. The full variable domain, with the rest looked up from reference TRBV11-2 and TRBJ1-3, is EAGVAQSPRYKIIEKRQSVAFWCNPISGHATLYWYQQILGQGPKLLIQFQNNGVVDDSQLPKDRFSAERLKGVDSTLKIQPAKLEDSAVYLCASSLGEGSGNTIYFGEGSWLTVV.

V usage is TRBV18 and J usage is TRBJ1-1; D not resolved. Germline V gene lookup returns CDR1 KGHSH and CDR2 LQKENI. The CDR3 has 14 residues. Trimming stripped 0 bases from V and 3 bases from J, with 8 bases between. The CDR3 spells CASSPPGGYTEAFF. CDR3 DNA: TGTGCCAGCTCACCACCGGGAGGTTACACTGAAGCTTTCTTT. The full variable domain, its missing parts supplied by reference TRBV18 and TRBJ1-1, is NAGVMQNPRHLVRRRGQEARLRCSPMKGHSHVYWYRQLPEEGLKFMVYLQKENIIDESGMPKERFSAEFPKEGPSILRIQQVVRGDSAAYFCASSPPGGYTEAFFGQGTRLTVV.

Points on this clone: Other DNA sequences in this sample translate to the same CDR3. V gene TRBV9 combines with J gene TRBJ2-3, with 7 bases identical to TRBD2. CDR1 SGDLS and CDR2 YYNGEE come from the germline V gene. After removal of 3 bases from V and 5 bases from J, the junction contained 6 bases not matched to a gene. This CDR3 has 14 residues. CDR3 bases: TGTGCCAGCAGCGCAAGACTAGCCGGAGATACGCAGTATTTT. This translates into CASSARLAGDTQYF.

This chain uses TRBV6-6 with TRBJ2-5; the D gene is possibly TRBD2 (5 bases). Germline values: CDR1 MNHNY, CDR2 SVGAGI (reference sequence). The CDR3 length is 13 residues. Trimming shortened V by 4 bases and J by 2 bases, and 8 bases separated the two germline ends. This CDR3 reads CASSLLGQETQYF. CDR3 bases: TGTGCCAGCAGTTTACTAGGACAAGAGACCCAGTACTTC.

CDR3: CASSYFPDSNQPQHF. CDR3 DNA: TGTGCCAGCAGTTACTTTCCCGATAGCAATCAGCCCCAGCATTTT. The J gene is TRBJ1-5, the V gene TRBV6-5; D gene unclear. The CDR3 consists of 15 residues. The germline V gene encodes CDR1 MNHEY and CDR2 SVGAGI. V was clipped by 1 base and J by 0 bases, with 7 bases between them.

The chain recombines TRBV29-1 with TRBJ2-1; no firm D call. The CDR3 contains 12 residues. CDR1 SQVTM and CDR2 ANQGSEA come from the germline V gene. V was cut by 3 bases and J by 6 bases, with 9 bases left in between. CDR3 coding DNA: TGCAGCGTTGATTTTGGGCCCAATGAGCAGTTCTTC. Its protein product is CSVDFGPNEQFF.

The chain carries TRBV29-1 and TRBJ2-5, with 8 bases lining up with TRBD2. V was pared by 3 bases and J by 2 bases, with 14 bases of the junction left unmatched. The CDR3 is 17 amino acids. Germline V gene sequence: CDR1 SQVTM, CDR2 ANQGSEA. CDR3 loop: CSVDGLLAGGSQETQYF. The CDR3 DNA reads TGCAGCGTTGATGGATTACTGGCGGGAGGATCTCAAGAGACCCAGTACTTC.

The chain has TRBV11-3 and TRBJ2-7; 13 bases map to TRBD2. CDR1 and CDR2 (germline): SGHNT, YENEEA. This CDR3 spans 15 amino acids. After removal of 4 bases from V and 4 bases from J, the junction contained 4 bases not matched to a gene. The CDR3 sequence: CASSSGLAGVYEQYF. The CDR3 bases are TGTGCCAGCAGCTCCGGACTAGCGGGAGTTTACGAGCAGTACTTC.

The CDR3 bases are TGCGCCAGCAGTGCGGAAGGGGAGGGAAAGGAGACCCAGTACTTC. It translates to CASSAEGEGKETQYF. V is TRBV10-1 and J is TRBJ2-5, with 7 bases aligning to TRBD2. The germline V gene has CDR1 WNHNN and CDR2 SYGVQD (reference sequence). The CDR3 has 15 residues. V shed 4 bases and J 5 bases; nucleotides not matched to a gene: 10.

This clone came up a few times. This chain uses TRBV9 with TRBJ2-2, with a weak D call TRBD2 (6 bases). The CDR3 contains 16 residues. Germline-derived CDR1 and CDR2 are SGDLS and YYNGEE. Deletions cut 0 bases from V and 3 bases from J, with 12 bases between. The CDR3 region is CASSVDGGKHTGELFF. The CDR3 coding sequence is TGTGCCAGCAGCGTAGATGGCGGGAAACACACCGGGGAGCTGTTTTTT.

The chain carries TRBV6-6 and TRBJ1-5; TRBD1 matches 8 bases. The CDR3 has 14 residues. With V trimmed by 5 bases and J by 6 bases, 6 bases remained unmatched. The germline V gene has CDR1 MNHNY and CDR2 SVGAGI (reference sequence). The CDR3 sequence is CASSPSGGGQPQHF. DNA for the CDR3: TGTGCCAGCAGTCCGTCAGGGGGCGGTCAGCCCCAGCATTTT.

The chain links TRBV4-1 to TRBJ1-6; 7 bases map to TRBD1. V lost 4 bases and J lost 7; bases outside the gene matches: 10. The CDR3 length is 16 residues. Germline V gene sequence: CDR1 MGHRA, CDR2 YSYEKL. The chain's CDR3 is CASSLLDRAENSPLHF. Written as DNA, the CDR3 is TGCGCCAGCAGCCTTCTAGACAGGGCTGAGAATTCACCCCTCCACTTT.

This chain uses TRBV4-2 with TRBJ1-2; D is unclear. The CDR3 runs 15 residues. Per germline, CDR1 LGHNA and CDR2 YNFKEQ. Between the trimmed V and J ends, which lost 1 base and 4 bases, there was a span of 13 bases. CDR3 in amino acids: CASSQASGGTYGYTF. The CDR3 DNA follows: TGTGCCAGCAGCCAAGCATCTGGCGGTACCTATGGCTACACCTTC.

The chain links TRBV7-6 to TRBJ2-2, with 10 nucleotides matching TRBD1. V shed 5 bases and J 7 bases; nucleotides not matched to a gene: 10. Germline loops: CDR1 SGHVS, CDR2 FNYEAQ. This CDR3 spans 16 amino acids. CDR3 DNA: TGTGCCAGCAGCCTTGGGACAGGGGCAGGTGGCGGGGAGCTGTTTTTT. This encodes CASSLGTGAGGGELFF.

For the CDR3, the DNA is TGTGCCAGCAGCTTAGCGGGGGCGGGCAAAAACATTCAGTACTTC. The encoded protein is CASSLAGAGKNIQYF. This chain joins TRBV5-4 and TRBJ2-4, with TRBD2 matching 8 bases. CDR3 length: 15 amino acids. Germline lookup yields CDR1 SGHNT and CDR2 YYREEE (reference sequence). Trimming took 2 bases from V and 3 from J; bases not matched to a gene: 4.

The rearrangement links TRBV5-1 to TRBJ2-7, with D uncertain. In germline, CDR1 is SGHRS, CDR2 YFSETQ. The ends were cut back, 0 bases at V and 7 bases at J, with 11 bases in the middle. The CDR3 extends over 13 amino acids. CDR3 in amino acids: CASSLVFGTEQYF. The CDR3 coding sequence is TGCGCCAGCAGCTTGGTATTCGGTACTGAGCAGTACTTC. Full variable domain (missing parts from reference TRBV5-1 and TRBJ2-7): KAGVTQTPRYLIKTRGQQVTLSCSPISGHRSVSWYQQTPGQGLQFLFEYFSETQRNKGNFPGRFSGRQFSNSRSEMNVSTLELGDSALYLCASSLVFGTEQYFGPGTRLTVT.

V gene TRBV6-5 combines with J gene TRBJ1-5; the match to TRBD1 covers 7 bases. This CDR3 comprises 14 residues. Germline CDR1 reads MNHEY; CDR2 reads SVGAGI. V lost 6 bases to trimming and J lost 10 bases; unmatched junction nucleotides: 12. The CDR3 region has the DNA TGTGCCAGCAGGAGGGGACAGTCACAAGTCCCCCAGCATTTT. Translation gives CASRRGQSQVPQHF.

As to this clone: At one end, the junction sequence differs from germline, possibly due to a read error. V usage is TRBV7-7 and J usage is TRBJ2-5; 11 nucleotides agree with TRBD2. Germline assignment: CDR1 SSHAT and CDR2 FNYEAQ (reference sequence). The CDR3 is 14 amino acids. The CDR3 region is CASSTGLAAPAQYF. CDR3 in DNA: TGTGCTAGCAGCACGGGACTAGCGGCCCCTGCCCAGTACTTC. The whole variable domain, remainder taken from reference TRBV7-7 and TRBJ2-5, is GAGVSQSPRYKVTKRGQDVTLRCDPISSHATLYWYQQALGQGPEFLTYFNYEAQPDKSGLPSDRFSAERPEGSISTLTIQRTEQRDSAMYRCASSTGLAAPAQYFGPGTRLLVL.

J is TRBJ2-5 and V is TRBV5-1, with D perhaps TRBD1 or TRBD2 (5 bases each). This CDR3 has 15 residues. The V gene lost 0 bases and the J gene lost 2 bases, with 11 bases spanning the gap. Per the germline V gene, CDR1 is SGHRS and CDR2 is YFSETQ. CDR3 sequence reads: CASSLDVGAQETQYF. CDR3 coding DNA: TGCGCCAGCAGCTTGGATGTCGGGGCGCAAGAGACCCAGTACTTC.

This clone was seen only once. The rearrangement joins TRBV2 to TRBJ2-7; 8 bases line up with TRBD1. Trimming at V came to 8 bases and at J to 0 bases, leaving 6 bases not matched to a gene. The CDR3 runs 14 residues. CDR1 is SNHLY, CDR2 FYNNEI, per germline. The CDR3 coding sequence is TGTGCCAGCCACCGGGACAGGAGCTCCTACGAGCAGTACTTC. Its protein product is CASHRDRSSYEQYF.

The chain links TRBV5-1 to TRBJ2-5; D uncertain. Between the trimmed V and J ends, which lost 0 bases and 5 bases, there was a span of 11 bases. Germline V gene sequence: CDR1 SGHRS, CDR2 YFSETQ. This CDR3 has 14 residues. CDR3 sequence (DNA): TGCGCCAGCAGCTTGGTACGTCGGTGGGAGACCCAGTACTTC. Translating gives CASSLVRRWETQYF.

A single count supports this clone. This same CDR3 is encoded by further DNA sequences in the sample. The genes are TRBV18 and TRBJ2-5; D remains unclear. The CDR3 spans 14 residues. Looked up from germline, CDR1 is KGHSH and CDR2 is LQKENI. Trimming shortened V by 0 bases and J by 1 base, and 6 bases separated the two germline ends. The CDR3 region has the DNA TGTGCCAGCTCACCACCGTCGGGCCAAGAGACCCAGTACTTC. It codes for CASSPPSGQETQYF.